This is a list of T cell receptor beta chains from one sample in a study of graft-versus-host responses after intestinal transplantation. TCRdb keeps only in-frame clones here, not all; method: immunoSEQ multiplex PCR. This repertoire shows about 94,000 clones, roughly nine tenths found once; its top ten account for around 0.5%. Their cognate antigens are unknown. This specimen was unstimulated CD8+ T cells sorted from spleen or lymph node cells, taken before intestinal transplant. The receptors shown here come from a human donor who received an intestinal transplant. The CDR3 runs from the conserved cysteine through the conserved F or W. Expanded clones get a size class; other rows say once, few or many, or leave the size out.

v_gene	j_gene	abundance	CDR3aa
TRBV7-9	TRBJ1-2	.	CASSLQDILSGYTF
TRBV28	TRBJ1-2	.	CASSPKPDYGYTF
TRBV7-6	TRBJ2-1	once	CASSLRREGDNEQFF
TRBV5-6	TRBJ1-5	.	CASSLGQGSNQPQHF
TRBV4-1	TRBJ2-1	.	CASSHPGLAGDDEQFF
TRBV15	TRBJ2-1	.	CATSRGAGDPYNEQFF
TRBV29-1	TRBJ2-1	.	CSVEWEALYNEQFF
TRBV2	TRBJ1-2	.	CASSEERGPDGYTF
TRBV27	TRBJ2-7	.	CASSPAGFSYEQYF
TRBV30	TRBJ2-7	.	CAWKRGTYEQYF
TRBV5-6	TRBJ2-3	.	CASSLVAGGWTDTQYF